Reported below is one TCR beta chain. This entry is derived from a study of early T cells in non-severe SARS-CoV-2 infection. On the study more broadly: Sequencing was performed on bulk RNA from unsorted whole blood, leaving chains unpaired.

Attachment of unique molecular identifiers was made to individual cDNA molecules. Each CDR3 protein gets one entry after TCRdb re-called the 5' RACE reads with MiXCR. Of 95,000 to 150,000 distinct CDR3 sequences listed, about 16% are singletons. Germline V gene sequence: CDR1 SGHRS, CDR2 YFSETQ. The CDR3 sequence is 16 residues long. V gave up 4 bases and J gave up 1 base, with 17 bases separating them. The clonotype was recovered from an adult who was a healthcare worker with PCR-confirmed SARS-CoV-2 infection or an uninfected control (not recorded which). The chain is built from TRBV5-1 and TRBJ1-1; D not resolved. Sequenced: whole blood. Here the CDR3 DNA reads TGCGCCAGCAGCCCTTCCGAAGCAGGTTGGAACACTGAAGCTTTCTTT. Its protein product is CASSPSEAGWNTEAFF. The full variable domain, its missing parts supplied by reference TRBV5-1 and TRBJ1-1, is KAGVTQTPRYLIKTRGQQVTLSCSPISGHRSVSWYQQTPGQGLQFLFEYFSETQRNKGNFPGRFSGRQFSNSRSEMNVSTLELGDSALYLCASSPSEAGWNTEAFFGQGTRLTVV.